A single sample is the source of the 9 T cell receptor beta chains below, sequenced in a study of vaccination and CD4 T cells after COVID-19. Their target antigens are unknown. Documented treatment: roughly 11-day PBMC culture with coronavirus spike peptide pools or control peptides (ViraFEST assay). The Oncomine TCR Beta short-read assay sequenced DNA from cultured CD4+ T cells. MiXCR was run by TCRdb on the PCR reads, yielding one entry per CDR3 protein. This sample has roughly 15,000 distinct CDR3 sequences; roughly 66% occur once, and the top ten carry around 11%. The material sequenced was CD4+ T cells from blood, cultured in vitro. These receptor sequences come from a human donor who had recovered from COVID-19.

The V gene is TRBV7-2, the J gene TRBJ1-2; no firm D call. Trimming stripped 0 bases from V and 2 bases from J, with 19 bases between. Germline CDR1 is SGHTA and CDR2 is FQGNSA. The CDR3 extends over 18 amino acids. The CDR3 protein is CASSLAPGSPVGNYGYTF. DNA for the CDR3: TGTGCCAGCAGCTTAGCACCTGGTTCCCCCGTGGGGAACTATGGCTACACCTTC.

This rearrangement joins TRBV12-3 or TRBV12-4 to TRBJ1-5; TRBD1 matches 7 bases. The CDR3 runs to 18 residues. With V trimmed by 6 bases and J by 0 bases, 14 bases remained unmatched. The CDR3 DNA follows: TGTGCCAGCAGGCGAGGGGGCTTAGGACCGATTAGCAATCAGCCCCAGCATTTT. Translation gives CASRRGGLGPISNQPQHF.

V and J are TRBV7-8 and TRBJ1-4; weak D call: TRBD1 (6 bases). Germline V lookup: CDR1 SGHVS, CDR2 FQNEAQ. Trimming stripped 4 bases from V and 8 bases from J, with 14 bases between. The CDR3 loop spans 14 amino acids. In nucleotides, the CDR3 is TGTGCCAGCAGCTCCACGGGGGCCGGGGAAAAACTGTTTTTT. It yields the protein CASSSTGAGEKLFF.

CDR3 coding DNA: TGTGCCAGCAGCCAAACAGGGGGCTCTTACTATGGCTACACCTTC. The encoded protein is CASSQTGGSYYGYTF. This chain uses TRBV6-2 or TRBV6-3 with TRBJ1-2; 9 nucleotides match TRBD1. The V segment lost 6 bases and the J segment 3 bases; nucleotides outside the gene matches: 8. Per the germline V gene, CDR1 is MNHEY and CDR2 is SVGEGT. The CDR3 runs to 15 residues.

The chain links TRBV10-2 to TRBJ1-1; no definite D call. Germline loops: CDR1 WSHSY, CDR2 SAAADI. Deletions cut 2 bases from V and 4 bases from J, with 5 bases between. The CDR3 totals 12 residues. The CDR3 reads CASSEAVTEAFF. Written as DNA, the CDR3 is TGCGCCAGCAGTGAGGCAGTCACTGAAGCTTTCTTT.

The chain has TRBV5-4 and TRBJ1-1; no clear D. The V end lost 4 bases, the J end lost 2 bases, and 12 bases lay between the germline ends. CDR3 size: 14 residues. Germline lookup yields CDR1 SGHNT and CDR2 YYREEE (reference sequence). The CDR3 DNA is TGTGCCAGCAGCCTTGAATGGGATAACACTGAAGCTTTCTTT. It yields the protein CASSLEWDNTEAFF.

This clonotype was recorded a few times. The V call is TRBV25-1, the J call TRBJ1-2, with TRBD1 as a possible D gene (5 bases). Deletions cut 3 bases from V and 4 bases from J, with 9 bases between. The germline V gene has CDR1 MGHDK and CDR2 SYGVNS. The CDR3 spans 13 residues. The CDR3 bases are TGTGCCAGCAGTGACGGGACTGCCTATGGCTACACCTTC. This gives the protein CASSDGTAYGYTF.

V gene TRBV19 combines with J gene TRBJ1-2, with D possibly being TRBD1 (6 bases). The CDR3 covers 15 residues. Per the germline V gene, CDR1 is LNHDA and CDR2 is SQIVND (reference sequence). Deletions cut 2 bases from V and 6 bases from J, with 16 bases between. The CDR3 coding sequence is TGTGCCAGTAGTATATGGGCAGGGGAGTGGGATGGCTACACCTTC. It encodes CASSIWAGEWDGYTF.

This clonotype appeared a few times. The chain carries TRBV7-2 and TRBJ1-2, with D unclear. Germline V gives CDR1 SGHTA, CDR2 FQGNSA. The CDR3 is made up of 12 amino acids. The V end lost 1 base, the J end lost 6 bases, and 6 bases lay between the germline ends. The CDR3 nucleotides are TGTGCCAGCAGCTTAGTGGCAGATGGCTACACCTTC. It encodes CASSLVADGYTF.